The TCR beta chain under discussion was sequenced for a study of blood T cell repertoires in COVID-19. Study details: The analysed material was cDNA or gDNA that came from T cells, B-cell-depleted T cells, or PBMCs.

The CDR3 runs to 12 residues. CDR1 is SGHKS, CDR2 YYEKEE, per germline (reference sequence). V shed 1 base and J shed 10 bases, with 10 bases lying between them. In the authors' methods: Estimation of nucleated cell counts was performed using reference gene primer amplification. Assay used: immunoSEQ multiplex PCR; TCRdb lists only in-frame clones, some missing. V and J calls and clone size come straight from that table; D and trimming were deduced from the DNA. The sample consists of some 200,000 clones, approximately 80% of them appearing once. Recruited during active infection, patients (from Seattle) were subsequently followed longitudinally.

This clonotype was sampled from a woman in her sixties or seventies with COVID-19, enrolled during active disease. Material: peripheral blood. The chain couples TRBV5-5 to TRBJ2-3; the D is unclear. CDR3 nucleotides: TGTGCCAGCAGCTTGAGCGTTATGGCGCAGTATTTT. Translating it yields CASSLSVMAQYF.